The 13 T cell receptor beta chains below were found in one sample sequenced in a study of cytomegalovirus exposure and HLA in healthy donors. The PCR was carried out with 60 Vbeta primers and 13 Jbeta primers. TCRdb's copy holds only in-frame clones and misses some; the assay was immunoSEQ multiplex PCR. Among 150,000 to 200,000 clones listed, approximately 84% were seen once. Sequenced: PBMCs. Every receptor here comes from a girl less than two years old in good health and CMV-seronegative.

The chain joins TRBV25-1 to TRBJ2-7; D is perhaps TRBD1 (5 bases). Germline values: CDR1 MGHDK, CDR2 SYGVNS. Trimming stripped 2 bases from V and 4 bases from J, with 6 bases between. The CDR3 runs 12 residues. In nucleotides, the CDR3 is TGTGCCAGCAGTGAACAGGGATACGAGCAGTACTTC. It is translated as CASSEQGYEQYF.

This chain links TRBV5-4 with TRBJ2-5, with TRBD2 matching 10 bases. Germline values: CDR1 SGHNT, CDR2 YYREEE (reference sequence). Trimming took 0 bases from V and 5 from J; bases not matched to a gene: 4. The CDR3 runs to 15 residues. Here the CDR3 reads CASSLGLAGEETQYF. The CDR3 coding sequence is TGTGCCAGCAGCTTGGGCCTAGCGGGAGAGGAGACCCAGTACTTC.

The rearrangement joins TRBV5-1 to TRBJ1-1; D gene unclear. The length of the CDR3 is 15 residues. Germline values: CDR1 SGHRS, CDR2 YFSETQ. V was cut by 0 bases and J by 3 bases, with 12 bases left in between. The DNA for the CDR3 is TGCGCCAGCAGCTTGGACCCGGGAAGGGACACTGAAGCTTTCTTT. Translated, it gives CASSLDPGRDTEAFF.

This clone showed up just a few times. The genes are TRBV10-1 and TRBJ1-2; D is ambiguous. V lost 2 bases and J 4 bases, leaving 8 bases between the germline ends. This CDR3 comprises 13 residues. Germline values: CDR1 WNHNN, CDR2 SYGVQD (reference sequence). Written as DNA, the CDR3 is TGCGCCAGCAGTGAGGCGGGTACCTATGGCTACACCTTC. Translated: CASSEAGTYGYTF.

V is TRBV5-1 and J is TRBJ1-1, with 7 bases identical to TRBD1. J gave up 0 bases and V 4 bases, and 12 bases lay outside the gene matches. The germline CDR1 and CDR2 sequences are SGHRS and YFSETQ. The CDR3 runs to 17 residues. The CDR3 spells CASSLEGRTGVNTEAFF. CDR3 nucleotide sequence: TGCGCCAGCAGCCTGGAGGGCCGGACAGGCGTGAACACTGAAGCTTTCTTT.

This chain joins TRBV2 and TRBJ1-2, with 10 bases identical to TRBD1. Germline values: CDR1 SNHLY, CDR2 FYNNEI. The trim removed 7 bases at V and 3 bases at J, leaving 2 bases unmatched. This CDR3 comprises 13 residues. DNA of the CDR3: TGTGCCAGCACCGGGACAGGGGACTATGGCTACACCTTC. Protein sequence: CASTGTGDYGYTF. The whole variable domain, remainder taken from reference TRBV2 and TRBJ1-2, is EPEVTQTPSHQVTQMGQEVILRCVPISNHLYFYWYRQILGQKVEFLVSFYNNEISEKSEIFDDQFSVERPDGSNFTLKIRSTKLEDSAMYFCASTGTGDYGYTFGSGTRLTVV.

The chain couples TRBV7-2 to TRBJ2-2, with 8 positions matching TRBD2. V was clipped by 5 bases and J by 6 bases; unmatched bases: 14. This CDR3 has 17 amino acids. Per germline, CDR1 SGHTA and CDR2 FQGNSA. The CDR3 protein is CASSVYFSGDRSGELFF. In nucleotides, the CDR3 is TGTGCCAGCAGCGTATATTTTAGCGGGGACCGATCCGGGGAGCTGTTTTTT.

The gene calls are TRBV6-5 and TRBJ1-1, with D maybe TRBD1 (6 bases). CDR3 length equals 15 residues. The V end was cut by 6 bases, the J end by 0 bases, with 14 bases between. Germline V lookup: CDR1 MNHEY, CDR2 SVGAGI. CDR3 nucleotide sequence: TGTGCCAGCAGACCCAGGGGCGGAATGAACACTGAAGCTTTCTTT. It is translated as CASRPRGGMNTEAFF.

The V and J genes are TRBV5-1 and TRBJ2-3; possibly TRBD1 for D (5 bases). With 3 bases removed from V and 2 bases from J, the gap between germline ends came to 13 bases. Germline CDR1 reads SGHRS; CDR2 reads YFSETQ. The CDR3 is made up of 15 amino acids. DNA of the CDR3: TGCGCCAGCAGCTCCACAGGTTTCGTCACAGATACGCAGTATTTT. It encodes CASSSTGFVTDTQYF.

The chain carries TRBV5-1 and TRBJ2-7, with TRBD1 identical over 10 bases. Germline V lookup: CDR1 SGHRS, CDR2 YFSETQ. The CDR3 spans 16 residues. Trimming took 0 bases from V and 2 from J; bases not matched to a gene: 5. CDR3 region: CASSLGDRGTTYEQYF. For the CDR3, the DNA is TGCGCCAGCAGCTTGGGGGACAGGGGAACAACCTACGAGCAGTACTTC.

The chain joins TRBV30 to TRBJ2-3; 10 nucleotides agree with TRBD1. CDR3 length: 15 residues. Germline CDR1 reads GTSNPN; CDR2 reads SVGIG (reference sequence). The V segment lost 3 bases and the J segment 4 bases; nucleotides outside the gene matches: 7. The CDR3 DNA reads TGTGCCTGGAGAACCGGGACAGGGGCGGCAGATACGCAGTATTTT. It encodes CAWRTGTGAADTQYF.

The chain combines TRBV5-8 with TRBJ1-2; a weak D match, TRBD1 (6 bases). V shed 1 base and J shed 4 bases, with 14 bases lying between them. Germline CDR1 reads SGHTS; CDR2 reads YDEGEE. The CDR3 extends over 15 amino acids. CDR3 sequence (DNA): TGTGCCAGCAGCTTGTTGTCAGGGGAGAGCTATGGCTACACCTTC. This translates into CASSLLSGESYGYTF.

The rearrangement joins TRBV5-1 to TRBJ1-1; unclear D gene. Germline V lookup: CDR1 SGHRS, CDR2 YFSETQ. The CDR3 has 14 residues. With 0 bases removed from V and 0 bases from J, the gap between germline ends came to 6 bases. The DNA for the CDR3 is TGCGCCAGCAGCTTGGGGAGGGTGAACACTGAAGCTTTCTTT. Its protein is CASSLGRVNTEAFF.